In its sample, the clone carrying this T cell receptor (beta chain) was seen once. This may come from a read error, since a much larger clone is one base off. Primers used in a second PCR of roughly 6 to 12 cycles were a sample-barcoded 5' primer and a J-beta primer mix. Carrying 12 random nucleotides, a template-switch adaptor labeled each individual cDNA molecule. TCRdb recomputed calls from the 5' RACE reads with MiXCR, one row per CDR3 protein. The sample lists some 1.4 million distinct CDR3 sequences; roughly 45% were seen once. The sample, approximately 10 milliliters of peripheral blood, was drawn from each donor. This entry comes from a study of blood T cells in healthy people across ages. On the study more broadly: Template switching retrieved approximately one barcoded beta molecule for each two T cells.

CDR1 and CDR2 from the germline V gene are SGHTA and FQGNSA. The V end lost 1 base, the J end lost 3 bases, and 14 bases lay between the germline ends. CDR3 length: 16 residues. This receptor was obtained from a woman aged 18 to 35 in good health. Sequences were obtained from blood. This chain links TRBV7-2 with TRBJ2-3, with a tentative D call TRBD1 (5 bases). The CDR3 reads CASSLGGVRPTDTQYF. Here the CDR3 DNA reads TGTGCCAGCAGCTTAGGGGGCGTGCGGCCTACAGATACGCAGTATTTT.